Sequencing of this T cell receptor beta chain was carried out in a study of glioma-infiltrating T cells. The iRepertoire nested amplicon-rescue multiplex PCR amplified TCR alpha and beta CDR3s from RNA. TCRdb used MiXCR to reprocess the multiplex PCR reads, holding one entry per CDR3 protein. The sample gives about 410,000 distinct CDR3 sequences, roughly two fifths of which show up once; more than 10% is in the top ten. In germline, CDR1 is SGHTA, CDR2 FQGTGA. Trimming shortened V by 0 bases and J by 5 bases, and 7 bases separated the two germline ends. This CDR3 has 13 residues. Sequencing used glioma tissue, nonneoplastic brain tissue, or PBMCs (not recorded which). This chain links TRBV7-3 with TRBJ2-5, with a possible D match to TRBD2 (5 bases). This clonotype was sampled from a human donor with low-grade glioma or glioblastoma, undergoing nonglioma brain surgery, or in good health (not recorded which). For the CDR3, the DNA is TGTGCCAGCAGCTTAACGAGGGAGGAGACCCAGTACTTC. Its protein product is CASSLTREETQYF. Variable domain in full (rest from reference TRBV7-3 and TRBJ2-5): GAGVSQTPSNKVTEKGKYVELRCDPISGHTALYWYRQSLGQGPEFLIYFQGTGAADDSGLPNDRFFAVRPEGSVSTLKIQRTERGDSAVYLCASSLTREETQYFGPGTRLLVL.